The rows below give T cell receptor beta chains drawn from one sample of a study of blood T cell repertoires in COVID-19. Clones were sequenced by immunoSEQ multiplex PCR, and TCRdb holds only the in-frame ones, with some missing. Seen here are 100,000 or so clones, 75% to 95% observed once, and the top ten hold roughly 4.3%. Source material: peripheral blood. These receptors were taken from a man between 18 and 35 years old with acute or convalescent COVID-19. CDR3s include the opening cysteine and the closing phenylalanine or tryptophan. Each record gives: D gene, V gene, J gene, clone size, CDR3 protein, CDR3 DNA. A D gene is named only where the DNA matches it firmly. Size is omitted from some rows. Given values are once, few, many or a class for expanded clones.

TRBD1	TRBV27	TRBJ1-1	few	CASRSTGGRTEAFF	TGTGCCAGCAGAAGTACAGGGGGCCGGACTGAAGCTTTCTTT
TRBD1	TRBV30	TRBJ2-5	-	CAWSVDRKETQYF	TGTGCCTGGAGTGTGGACAGGAAAGAGACCCAGTACTTC
-	TRBV21-1	TRBJ1-5	-	CASSSRDSFNQPQHF	TGTGCCAGCAGCTCCCGGGACTCTTTCAATCAGCCCCAGCATTTT
-	TRBV24-1	TRBJ2-1	-	CATRSAGDSYNEQFF	TGTGCCACCCGGTCGGCAGGGGATTCCTACAATGAGCAGTTCTTC
-	TRBV3-1/TRBV3-2	TRBJ1-4	-	CASIHAGKLFF	TGTGCCAGCATCCACGCAGGAAAACTGTTTTTT
-	TRBV11-2	TRBJ1-4	-	CASSTHRRQNEKLFF	TGTGCCAGCAGCACCCACAGGCGACAGAATGAAAAACTGTTTTTT
-	TRBV7-2	TRBJ1-1	-	CASSLARAAEAFF	TGTGCCAGCAGCCTAGCCAGGGCCGCTGAAGCTTTCTTT
TRBD1	TRBV5-1	TRBJ1-5	once	CASSLGTGGLSNQPQHF	TGCGCCAGCAGCCTAGGGACAGGGGGTCTTAGCAATCAGCCCCAGCACTTT
TRBD2	TRBV3-1/TRBV3-2	TRBJ2-1	-	CASSLGLAGLGGTNEQFF	TGTGCCAGCAGCCTCGGACTAGCGGGTTTGGGGGGGACCAATGAGCAGTTCTTC
TRBD1	TRBV19	TRBJ1-1	-	CASSGEGTGLRAFF	TGTGCCAGTAGTGGCGAGGGGACAGGACTACGTGCTTTCTTT
TRBD1	TRBV11-2	TRBJ2-7	-	CASTRRTGIYEQYF	TGTGCCAGCACGCGCCGGACAGGGATCTACGAGCAGTACTTC
-	TRBV20-1	TRBJ2-7	few	CSASNRHIPSYEQYF	TGCAGTGCTAGTAATCGTCACATACCCTCCTACGAGCAGTACTTC
-	TRBV7-9	TRBJ1-3	-	CASSPPGDSGNTIYF	TGTGCCAGCAGCCCCCCAGGGGACTCTGGAAACACCATATATTTT
-	TRBV2	TRBJ1-2	-	CASSILGQSISYGYTF	TGTGCCAGCAGTATCCTAGGACAGTCTATTAGCTATGGCTACACCTTC
-	TRBV7-6	TRBJ2-7	-	CASSLAGYVEGNEQYF	TGTGCCAGCAGCTTAGCGGGGTATGTGGAGGGAAACGAGCAGTACTTC
-	TRBV13	TRBJ1-2	-	CASSATGIDGYTF	TGTGCCAGCAGCGCCACAGGTATTGATGGCTACACCTTC
TRBD2	TRBV19	TRBJ2-5	-	CASRTGGTETQYF	TGTGCCAGTAGGACGGGGGGAACAGAGACCCAGTACTTC
-	TRBV12-3/TRBV12-4	TRBJ1-1	-	CASSFQGSKAFF	TGTGCCAGCAGTTTTCAAGGGAGTAAAGCTTTCTTT
TRBD1	TRBV15	TRBJ1-4	-	CATSRVSGGNEKLFF	TGTGCCACCAGCAGAGTATCAGGGGGGAATGAAAAACTGTTTTTT
-	TRBV6-5	TRBJ1-4	-	CASSYRYPGEKLFF	TGTGCCAGCAGTTACCGCTATCCGGGGGAAAAACTGTTTTTT
TRBD1	TRBV2	TRBJ1-6	once	CASSEEGTGTSPLHF	TGTGCCAGCAGTGAAGAGGGGACAGGGACTTCACCCCTCCACTTT
TRBD1	TRBV19	TRBJ2-6	-	CASRMGTGGSGANVLTF	TGTGCCAGTCGCATGGGCACAGGGGGCTCTGGGGCCAACGTCCTGACTTTC
TRBD2	TRBV4-1	TRBJ2-7	-	CASSHTTSGRDYEQYF	TGCGCCAGCAGCCACACCACTAGCGGGAGGGACTACGAGCAGTACTTC
-	TRBV7-9	TRBJ2-1	-	CASSPREGSSYNEQFF	TGTGCCAGCAGCCCCCGGGAAGGGAGCTCCTACAATGAGCAGTTCTTC
-	TRBV3-1/TRBV3-2	TRBJ1-1	once	CASSKYTEAFF	TGTGCCAGCAGTAAATACACTGAAGCTTTCTTT
TRBD2	TRBV5-4	TRBJ2-5	-	CASSLGLAGGEETQYF	TGTGCCAGCAGCTTGGGGCTAGCGGGGGGGGAAGAGACCCAGTACTTC
-	TRBV5-1	TRBJ1-1	-	CASSSGGHTEAFF	TGCGCCAGCAGTTCCGGGGGGCACACTGAAGCTTTCTTT
TRBD1	TRBV6-5	TRBJ1-1	-	CATDRGQDTEAFF	TGTGCCACCGACAGGGGACAGGACACTGAAGCTTTCTTT
-	TRBV2	TRBJ2-1	-	CASSGLVNNEQFF	TGTGCCAGCAGTGGACTCGTCAACAATGAGCAGTTCTTC
-	TRBV19	TRBJ1-6	-	CARGRGRSPLHF	TGTGCCAGGGGGCGAGGGAGGTCACCCCTCCACTTT
-	TRBV19	TRBJ1-6	-	CASSIAAGMNSPLHF	TGTGCCAGTAGTATAGCGGCAGGGATGAATTCACCCCTCCACTTT
-	TRBV3-1/TRBV3-2	TRBJ1-5	once	CASSKLNQPQHF	TGTGCCAGCAGTAAATTGAATCAGCCCCAGCATTTT
TRBD2	TRBV29-1	TRBJ2-2	-	CSAGTSGRSTGELFF	TGCAGCGCAGGGACTAGCGGGAGGTCCACCGGGGAGCTGTTTTTT
TRBD1	TRBV12-5	TRBJ1-1	-	CASARFSGQGVSRAFF	TGTGCTAGTGCCAGATTCTCGGGACAGGGAGTCTCCAGAGCTTTCTTT
-	TRBV7-6	TRBJ1-4	-	CASSRDFTAGEKLFF	TGTGCCAGCAGCAGGGACTTCACGGCAGGTGAAAAACTGTTTTTT
TRBD1	TRBV29-1	TRBJ2-5	once	CSVGPGGGETQYF	TGCAGCGTTGGCCCAGGGGGCGGGGAGACCCAGTACTTC
TRBD2	TRBV30	TRBJ2-2	-	CAWKGLAGAQGGELFF	TGTGCCTGGAAGGGGCTAGCGGGGGCCCAAGGCGGGGAGCTGTTTTTT
-	TRBV5-1	TRBJ2-1	few	CASREGGHEQFF	TGCGCCAGCAGGGAGGGTGGACATGAGCAGTTCTTC
TRBD1	TRBV24-1	TRBJ1-4	-	CATSRAGGEKLFF	TGTGCCACCAGTCGTGCAGGGGGAGAAAAACTGTTTTTT
TRBD1	TRBV29-1	TRBJ1-2	-	CSVVRTGGYGYTF	TGCAGCGTAGTGAGGACAGGGGGCTATGGCTACACCTTC
-	TRBV19	TRBJ1-1	-	CASSIGDKNTEAFF	TGTGCCAGTAGTATTGGGGACAAGAACACTGAAGCTTTCTTT
-	TRBV3-1/TRBV3-2	TRBJ2-1	-	CASRSGAGGYNEQFF	TGTGCCAGCCGTAGCGGAGCTGGGGGCTACAATGAGCAGTTCTTC